Shown below are 27 T cell receptor beta chains from a single sample sequenced in a study of shared clonotypes between healthy human individuals. Method: immunoSEQ multiplex PCR; TCRdb's copy keeps in-frame clones and lacks some. The sample has a few million clones, 80% to 95% seen once. Sequenced sample: naive CD4+ T cells from PBMCs. Subset in this sample: CD45RA+ positively selected. Receptor source: a man aged 18 to 30 in good health. Some clones in this sample may be carry-over from other donors' samples.

The chain links TRBV4-1 to TRBJ2-7, with 10 positions matching TRBD2. Germline trimming cut 0 bases from V and 3 bases from J; bases unmatched to any gene: 2. The CDR3 runs 15 residues. CDR1 MGHRA and CDR2 YSYEKL come from the germline V gene. CDR3 residues: CASSQDLAGGYEQYF. The CDR3 DNA reads as TGCGCCAGCAGCCAAGATTTAGCGGGAGGCTACGAGCAGTACTTC.

The chain couples TRBV25-1 to TRBJ1-2; tentative D call: TRBD1 (6 bases). Germline V gene lookup returns CDR1 MGHDK and CDR2 SYGVNS. The CDR3 is 13 residues long. The V gene lost 4 bases and the J gene lost 5 bases, with 11 bases spanning the gap. The chain's CDR3 is CASSGGHSYGYTF. For the CDR3, the DNA is TGTGCCAGCAGTGGGGGACACTCTTATGGCTACACCTTC.

The chain carries TRBV28 and TRBJ2-5; D gene uncertain. V lost 2 bases, J lost 2 bases, and 9 bases lay in between. The CDR3 runs to 14 residues. Per the germline V gene, CDR1 is MDHEN and CDR2 is SYDVKM. CDR3 sequence (DNA): TGTGCCAGCAGTTTAGGCTGGCAACAAGAGACCCAGTACTTC. Translated, it gives CASSLGWQQETQYF.

The chain has TRBV7-9 and TRBJ1-3; TRBD1 agrees at 7 bases. Germline CDR1 is SEHNR and CDR2 is FQNEAQ (reference sequence). V gave up 4 bases and J gave up 8 bases; unmatched junction bases: 14. This CDR3 spans 16 amino acids. The CDR3 here is CASSYRDRAVMDTIYF. The CDR3 DNA reads TGTGCCAGCAGCTATAGAGACAGGGCCGTAATGGACACCATATATTTT.

V is TRBV18 and J is TRBJ1-5; D is undetermined. Between the trimmed V and J ends, which lost 1 base and 4 bases, there was a span of 8 bases. The CDR3 has 14 amino acids. CDR1 is KGHSH and CDR2 is LQKENI in the germline V gene. The CDR3 region is CASSPRDGNQPQHF. Written as DNA, the CDR3 is TGTGCCAGCTCACCACGGGATGGAAATCAGCCCCAGCATTTT.

The rearrangement links TRBV6-4 to TRBJ1-4; possibly TRBD1 for D (5 bases). Trimming took off 6 bases at V and 4 bases at J, with 15 bases between the two ends. From germline, CDR1 is MRHNA and CDR2 SNTAGT. This CDR3 comprises 15 residues. The CDR3, as DNA: TGTGCCAGCAGATCCGGGACGGTGGATAATGAAAAACTGTTTTTT. Amino acid sequence: CASRSGTVDNEKLFF.

The chain couples TRBV28 to TRBJ2-7; D possibly matches TRBD1 or TRBD2 (5 bases each). This CDR3 comprises 13 residues. Trimming shortened V by 9 bases and J by 1 base, and 13 bases separated the two germline ends. Germline CDR1 reads MDHEN; CDR2 reads SYDVKM. The CDR3 DNA reads as TGTGCCAGTAGAAGGGACGGTTCCTACGAGCAGTACTTC. Translated: CASRRDGSYEQYF.

The rearrangement links TRBV28 to TRBJ1-4; D not resolved. This CDR3 region has 16 residues. V was shortened by 6 bases and J by 5 bases, with 19 bases between the two germline ends. Germline loops: CDR1 MDHEN, CDR2 SYDVKM. The CDR3 is CASSFFPGVLNEKLFF. The CDR3 coding sequence is TGTGCCAGCAGCTTCTTCCCCGGGGTATTAAATGAAAAACTGTTTTTT.

V gene TRBV19 combines with J gene TRBJ1-2, with TRBD1 matching 7 bases. The CDR3 has 13 residues. Trimming at V came to 7 bases and at J to 5 bases, leaving 7 bases not matched to a gene. Germline loops: CDR1 LNHDA, CDR2 SQIVND (reference sequence). This CDR3 is CASTTGQAYGYTF. DNA of the CDR3: TGTGCCAGTACCACCGGACAGGCGTATGGCTACACCTTC.

On this clone: Other DNA sequences in this sample translate to the same CDR3. The chain joins TRBV28 to TRBJ1-5; TRBD1 might be the D (6 bases). The CDR3 has 13 amino acids. The germline gives CDR1 MDHEN, CDR2 SYDVKM. Trimming took 6 bases from V and 4 from J, leaving 10 bases between them. The CDR3 region has the DNA TGTGCCAGCAGGACAGGTACTAATCAGCCCCAGCATTTT. It specifies CASRTGTNQPQHF.

This rearrangement joins TRBV29-1 to TRBJ2-7, with no clear D. V lost 4 bases and J 2 bases, leaving 15 bases between the germline ends. The CDR3 extends over 14 amino acids. Germline CDR1 reads SQVTM; CDR2 reads ANQGSEA. CDR3 sequence (DNA): TGCAGCGTTGGTTTACACCCGGACCCCTACGAGCAGTACTTC. It codes for CSVGLHPDPYEQYF.

This chain links TRBV27 with TRBJ2-1; 7 bases line up with TRBD2. CDR1 and CDR2 from the germline V gene are MNHEY and SMNVEV (reference sequence). V gave up 3 bases and J gave up 0 bases; unmatched junction bases: 5. This CDR3 comprises 16 residues. The CDR3 loop reads CASSFREVSSYNEQFF. In nucleotides, the CDR3 is TGTGCCAGCAGTTTCCGGGAGGTTAGCTCCTACAATGAGCAGTTCTTC.

The genes are TRBV7-6 and TRBJ2-5; 11 bases are shared with TRBD2. The CDR3 runs to 16 residues. Germline loops: CDR1 SGHVS, CDR2 FNYEAQ. Trimming removed 1 base from V and 1 base from J; junction bases left unmatched: 2. This CDR3 is CASSLGTSGFQETQYF. The CDR3 region has the DNA TGTGCCAGCAGCTTAGGGACTAGCGGGTTCCAAGAGACCCAGTACTTC. Drawing the rest from reference TRBV7-6 and TRBJ2-5, the complete variable domain is GAGVSQSPRYKVTKRGQDVALRCDPISGHVSLYWYRQALGQGPEFLTYFNYEAQQDKSGLPNDRFSAERPEGSISTLTIQRTEQRDSAMYRCASSLGTSGFQETQYFGPGTRLLVL.

This clone was detected only once. This sequence joins TRBV16 and TRBJ2-1, with TRBD2 as a possible D gene (6 bases). The CDR3 length is 13 residues. Germline V gives CDR1 KGHSY, CDR2 FQNENV. The V and J ends lost 1 base and 7 bases respectively, with 8 bases between them. In nucleotides, the CDR3 is TGTGCCAGCAGCCAATATGCGGGAAATGAGCAGTTCTTC. Its protein is CASSQYAGNEQFF.

The chain links TRBV15 to TRBJ1-5; D uncertain. Germline CDR1 and CDR2: LNHNV and YYDKDF (reference sequence). V gave up 5 bases and J gave up 0 bases, with 5 bases separating them. CDR3 length: 13 residues. The chain's CDR3 is CATSPHSNQPQHF. CDR3 in DNA: TGTGCCACCAGCCCCCATAGCAATCAGCCCCAGCATTTT.

This clone turned up a few times. The chain couples TRBV30 to TRBJ1-1, with D hard to call. The germline V gene encodes CDR1 GTSNPN and CDR2 SVGIG (reference sequence). The ends were cut back, 1 base at V and 1 base at J, with 7 bases in the middle. This CDR3 is built from 13 residues. The CDR3 protein is CAWSEAGNTEAFF. CDR3 DNA: TGTGCCTGGAGTGAGGCTGGGAACACTGAAGCTTTCTTT.

This rearrangement joins TRBV19 to TRBJ2-7; possible D gene TRBD2, 6 bases. The CDR3 totals 14 residues. CDR1 LNHDA and CDR2 SQIVND come from the germline V gene (reference sequence). V gave up 5 bases and J gave up 2 bases, with 13 bases separating them. CDR3 sequence: CASSAPTGAYEQYF. Written as DNA, the CDR3 is TGTGCCAGTAGTGCCCCAACGGGGGCCTACGAGCAGTACTTC. Variable domain in full (rest from reference TRBV19 and TRBJ2-7): DGGITQSPKYLFRKEGQNVTLSCEQNLNHDAMYWYRQDPGQGLRLIYYSQIVNDFQKGDIAEGYSVSREKKESFPLTVTSAQKNPTAFYLCASSAPTGAYEQYFGPGTRLTVT.

The chain's CDR3 is CASSYSQGLLQPQHF. CDR3 in DNA: TGTGCCAGCAGTTACTCGCAGGGGTTGTTGCAGCCCCAGCATTTT. V usage is TRBV6-6 and J usage is TRBJ1-5; maybe TRBD1 (6 bases). The V gene's germline CDR1 is MNHNY and CDR2 SVGAGI (reference sequence). V was shortened by 0 bases and J by 7 bases, with 13 bases between the two germline ends. This CDR3 has 15 residues.

The chain combines TRBV5-4 with TRBJ2-1; D may be TRBD2 (6 bases). This CDR3 comprises 15 residues. V was trimmed by 0 bases and J by 5 bases, leaving 12 bases between them. Germline V CDR1 and CDR2: SGHNT, YYREEE (reference sequence). The CDR3 DNA reads TGTGCCAGCAGCTTGGCACACACGGGAGACAATGAGCAGTTCTTC. This sequence encodes CASSLAHTGDNEQFF. The complete variable domain, with remaining parts taken from reference TRBV5-4 and TRBJ2-1, reads ETGVTQSPTHLIKTRGQQVTLRCSSQSGHNTVSWYQQALGQGPQFIFQYYREEENGRGNFPPRFSGLQFPNYSSELNVNALELDDSALYLCASSLAHTGDNEQFFGPGTRLTVL.

The chain couples TRBV6-5 to TRBJ1-6, with 8 bases that match TRBD1. The CDR3 runs 15 residues. V lost 3 bases to trimming and J lost 7 bases; unmatched junction nucleotides: 5. CDR1 MNHEY and CDR2 SVGAGI come from the germline V gene. The CDR3 sequence: CASSYRTGPNSPLHF. Written as DNA, the CDR3 is TGTGCCAGCAGTTATCGGACAGGGCCCAATTCACCCCTCCACTTT.

The chain uses TRBV11-2 and TRBJ2-1; a possible D gene is TRBD2 (6 bases). V gave up 1 base and J gave up 0 bases, with 16 bases separating them. Germline assignment: CDR1 SGHAT and CDR2 FQNNGV. This CDR3 has 18 amino acids. CDR3 DNA: TGTGCCAGCAGCTTAGGAGGGCGGGGCAGGAGCTCCTACAATGAGCAGTTCTTC. This translates into CASSLGGRGRSSYNEQFF.

J is TRBJ1-1 and V is TRBV19; perhaps TRBD1 as D (6 bases). V lost 4 bases and J 3 bases, leaving 18 bases between the germline ends. Germline V gene lookup returns CDR1 LNHDA and CDR2 SQIVND (reference sequence). This CDR3 is built from 16 residues. The CDR3 DNA follows: TGTGCCAGTAGTAGCCCTCCGGGAGGGGGAGACACTGAAGCTTTCTTT. Encoded protein: CASSSPPGGGDTEAFF.

This chain joins TRBV18 and TRBJ2-7, with a possible D match to TRBD1 (5 bases). Trimming removed 1 base from V and 3 bases from J, with 7 bases in between. The CDR3 has 13 residues. Germline V lookup: CDR1 KGHSH, CDR2 LQKENI. The CDR3 DNA reads TGTGCCAGCTCACCACAGACAGACTACGAGCAGTACTTC. This sequence encodes CASSPQTDYEQYF.

This chain uses TRBV6-5 with TRBJ2-3, with TRBD1 as a possible D gene (6 bases). Trimming stripped 11 bases from V and 2 bases from J, with 14 bases between. CDR3 length equals 13 residues. Germline CDR1 is MNHEY and CDR2 is SVGAGI. CDR3 DNA sequence: TGTGCCTCCATGAGGGGGAACACAGATACGCAGTATTTT. Amino acid sequence: CASMRGNTDTQYF.

Remarks on this clone: Other DNA sequences of this sample code for an identical CDR3. The J gene is TRBJ2-3, the V gene TRBV6-5; D not resolved. Trimming shortened V by 0 bases and J by 0 bases, and 4 bases separated the two germline ends. The CDR3 is 14 amino acids. The germline gives CDR1 MNHEY, CDR2 SVGAGI. The CDR3 spells CASSYSGSTDTQYF. Written as DNA, the CDR3 is TGTGCCAGCAGTTACTCGGGGAGCACAGATACGCAGTATTTT.

The V gene is TRBV28, the J gene TRBJ2-2; a weak D match, TRBD2 (5 bases). The V end lost 3 bases, the J end lost 7 bases, and 18 bases lay between the germline ends. The CDR3 extends over 16 amino acids. Germline loops: CDR1 MDHEN, CDR2 SYDVKM. The DNA of the CDR3 is TGTGCCAGCAGTTTCGCAAGCGGAGCCGCGGGCGGGGAGCTGTTTTTT. It is translated as CASSFASGAAGGELFF. Using reference TRBV28 and TRBJ2-2 for the parts outside the CDR3, the full variable domain is DVKVTQSSRYLVKRTGEKVFLECVQDMDHENMFWYRQDPGLGLRLIYFSYDVKMKEKGDIPEGYSVSREKKERFSLILESASTNQTSMYLCASSFASGAAGGELFFGEGSRLTVL.

The chain links TRBV9 to TRBJ1-1, with D perhaps matching TRBD1 (5 bases). The CDR3 has 16 residues. The germline V gene has CDR1 SGDLS and CDR2 YYNGEE. With 0 bases removed from V and 3 bases from J, the gap between germline ends came to 15 bases. This CDR3 is CASSVGGTLKDTEAFF. The CDR3 DNA reads TGTGCCAGCAGCGTAGGGGGGACGCTCAAGGACACTGAAGCTTTCTTT.